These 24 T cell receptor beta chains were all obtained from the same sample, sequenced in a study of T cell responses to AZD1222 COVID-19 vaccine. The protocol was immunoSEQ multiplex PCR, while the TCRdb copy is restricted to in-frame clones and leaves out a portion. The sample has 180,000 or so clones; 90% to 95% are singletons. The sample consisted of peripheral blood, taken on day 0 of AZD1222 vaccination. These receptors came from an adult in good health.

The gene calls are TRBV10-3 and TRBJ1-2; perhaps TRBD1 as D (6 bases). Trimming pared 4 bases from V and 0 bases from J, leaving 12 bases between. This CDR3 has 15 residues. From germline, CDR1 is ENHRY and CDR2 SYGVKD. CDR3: CAISAQDRANYGYTF. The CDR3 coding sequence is TGTGCCATCAGTGCGCAGGACAGAGCTAACTATGGCTACACCTTC.

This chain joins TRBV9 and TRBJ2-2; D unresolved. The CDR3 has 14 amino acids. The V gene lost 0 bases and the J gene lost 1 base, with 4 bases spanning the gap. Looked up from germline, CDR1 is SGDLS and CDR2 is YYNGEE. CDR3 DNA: TGTGCCAGCAGCGTAGCGAGGAACACCGGGGAGCTGTTTTTT. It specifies CASSVARNTGELFF.

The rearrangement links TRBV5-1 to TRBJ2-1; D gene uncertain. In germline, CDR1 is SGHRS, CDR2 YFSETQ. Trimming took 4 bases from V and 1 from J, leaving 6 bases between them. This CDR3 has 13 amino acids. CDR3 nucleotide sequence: TGCGCCAGCAGCAACCCTTCCTACAATGAGCAGTTCTTC. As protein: CASSNPSYNEQFF.

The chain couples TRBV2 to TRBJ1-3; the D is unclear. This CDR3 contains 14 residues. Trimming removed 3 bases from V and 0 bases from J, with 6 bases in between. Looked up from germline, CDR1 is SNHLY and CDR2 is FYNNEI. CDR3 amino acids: CASSDIISGNTIYF. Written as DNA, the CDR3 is TGTGCCAGCAGTGATATAATCTCTGGAAACACCATATATTTT. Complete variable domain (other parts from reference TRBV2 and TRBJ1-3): EPEVTQTPSHQVTQMGQEVILRCVPISNHLYFYWYRQILGQKVEFLVSFYNNEISEKSEIFDDQFSVERPDGSNFTLKIRSTKLEDSAMYFCASSDIISGNTIYFGEGSWLTVV.

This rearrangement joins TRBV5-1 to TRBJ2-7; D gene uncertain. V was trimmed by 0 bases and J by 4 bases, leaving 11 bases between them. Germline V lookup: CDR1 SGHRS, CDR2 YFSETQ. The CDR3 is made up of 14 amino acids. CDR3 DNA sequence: TGCGCCAGCAGCTTGGGGGTGGTAAGGTACGAGCAGTACTTC. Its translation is CASSLGVVRYEQYF.

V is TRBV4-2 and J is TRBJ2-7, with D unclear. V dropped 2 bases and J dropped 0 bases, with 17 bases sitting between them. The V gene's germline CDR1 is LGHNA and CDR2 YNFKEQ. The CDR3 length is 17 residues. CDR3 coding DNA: TGTGCCAGCAGCCAAAGGGCTCACAGTATGAGCTCCTACGAGCAGTACTTC. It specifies CASSQRAHSMSSYEQYF.

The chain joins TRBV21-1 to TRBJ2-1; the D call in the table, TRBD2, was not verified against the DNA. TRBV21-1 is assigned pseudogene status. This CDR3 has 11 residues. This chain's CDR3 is CASSTPGEQFF. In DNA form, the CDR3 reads TGTGCCAGCAGCACCCCGGGTGAGCAGTTCTTC.

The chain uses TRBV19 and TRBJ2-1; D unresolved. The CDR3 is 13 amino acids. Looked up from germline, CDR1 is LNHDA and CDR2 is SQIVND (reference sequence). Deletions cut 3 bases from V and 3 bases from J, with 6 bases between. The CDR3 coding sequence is TGTGCCAGTAGTATTAATAGCTACAATGAGCAGTTCTTC. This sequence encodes CASSINSYNEQFF.

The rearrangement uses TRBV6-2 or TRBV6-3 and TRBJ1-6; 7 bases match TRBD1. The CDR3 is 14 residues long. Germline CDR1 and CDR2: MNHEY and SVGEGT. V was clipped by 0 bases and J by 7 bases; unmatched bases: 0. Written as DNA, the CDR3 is TGTGCCAGCAGTTACTCGGGACAGAATTCACCCCTCCACTTT. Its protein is CASSYSGQNSPLHF.

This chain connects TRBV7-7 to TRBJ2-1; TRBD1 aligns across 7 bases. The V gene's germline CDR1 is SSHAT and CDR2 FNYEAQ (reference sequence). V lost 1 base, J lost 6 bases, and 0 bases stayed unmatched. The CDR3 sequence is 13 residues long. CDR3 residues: CASSLDRGNEQFF. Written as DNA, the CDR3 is TGTGCCAGCAGCTTAGACAGGGGCAATGAGCAGTTCTTC.

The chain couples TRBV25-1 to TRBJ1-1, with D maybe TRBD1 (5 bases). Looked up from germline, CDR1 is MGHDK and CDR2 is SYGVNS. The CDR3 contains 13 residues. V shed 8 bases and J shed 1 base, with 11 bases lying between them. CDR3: CASWDFRNTEAFF. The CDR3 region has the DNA TGTGCCAGCTGGGACTTCAGGAACACTGAAGCTTTCTTT.

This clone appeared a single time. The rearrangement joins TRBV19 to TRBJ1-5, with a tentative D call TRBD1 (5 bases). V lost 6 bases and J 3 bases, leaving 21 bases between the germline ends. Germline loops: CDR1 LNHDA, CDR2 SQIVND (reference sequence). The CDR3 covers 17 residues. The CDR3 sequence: CASSMLGTAGINQPQHF. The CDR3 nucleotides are TGTGCCAGTAGCATGTTGGGGACTGCGGGTATCAATCAGCCCCAGCATTTT.

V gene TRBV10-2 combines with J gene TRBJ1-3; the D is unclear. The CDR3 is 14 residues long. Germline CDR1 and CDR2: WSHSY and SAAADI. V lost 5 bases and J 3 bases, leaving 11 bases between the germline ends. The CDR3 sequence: CASSTEGGGNTIYF. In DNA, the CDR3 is TGCGCCAGCAGTACGGAGGGTGGTGGAAACACCATATATTTT.

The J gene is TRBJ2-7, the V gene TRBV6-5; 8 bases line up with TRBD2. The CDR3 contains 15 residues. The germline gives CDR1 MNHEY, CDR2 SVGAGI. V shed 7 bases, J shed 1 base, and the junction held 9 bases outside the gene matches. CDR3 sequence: CASTTTASGSYEQYF. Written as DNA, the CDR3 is TGTGCCAGCACCACCACGGCTAGCGGGTCCTACGAGCAGTACTTC.

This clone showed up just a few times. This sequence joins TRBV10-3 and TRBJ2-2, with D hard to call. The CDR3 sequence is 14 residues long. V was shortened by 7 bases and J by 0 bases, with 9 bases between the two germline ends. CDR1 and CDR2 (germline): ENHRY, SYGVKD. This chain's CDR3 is CAINDDANTGELFF. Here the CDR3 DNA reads TGTGCCATCAATGACGATGCGAACACCGGGGAGCTGTTTTTT.

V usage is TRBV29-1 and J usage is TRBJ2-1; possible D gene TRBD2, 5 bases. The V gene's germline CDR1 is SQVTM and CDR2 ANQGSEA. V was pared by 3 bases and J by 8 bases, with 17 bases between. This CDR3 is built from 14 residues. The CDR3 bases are TGCAGCGTTGACCCCCCCGGAGGTCATGATGAGCAGTTCTTC. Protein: CSVDPPGGHDEQFF.

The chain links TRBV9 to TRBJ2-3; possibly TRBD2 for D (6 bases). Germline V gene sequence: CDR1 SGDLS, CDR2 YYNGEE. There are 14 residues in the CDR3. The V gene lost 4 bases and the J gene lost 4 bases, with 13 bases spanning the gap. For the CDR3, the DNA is TGTGCCAGCAGCCCGGGGTGGGAGGCAGATACGCAGTATTTT. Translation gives CASSPGWEADTQYF.

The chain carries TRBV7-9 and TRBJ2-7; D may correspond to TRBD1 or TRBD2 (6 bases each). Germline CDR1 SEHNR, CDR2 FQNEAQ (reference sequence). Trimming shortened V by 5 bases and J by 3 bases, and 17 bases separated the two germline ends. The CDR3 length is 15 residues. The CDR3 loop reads CASSPPGARYYEQYF. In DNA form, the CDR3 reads TGTGCCAGCAGCCCCCCGGGGGCGCGGTACTACGAGCAGTACTTC.

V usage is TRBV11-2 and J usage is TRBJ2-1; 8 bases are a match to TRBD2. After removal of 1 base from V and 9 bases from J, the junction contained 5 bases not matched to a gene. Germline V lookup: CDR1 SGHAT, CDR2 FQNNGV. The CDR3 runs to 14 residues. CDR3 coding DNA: TGTGCCAGCAGCTTAGTGAGGCGGGAGGTTGAGCAGTTCTTC. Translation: CASSLVRREVEQFF.

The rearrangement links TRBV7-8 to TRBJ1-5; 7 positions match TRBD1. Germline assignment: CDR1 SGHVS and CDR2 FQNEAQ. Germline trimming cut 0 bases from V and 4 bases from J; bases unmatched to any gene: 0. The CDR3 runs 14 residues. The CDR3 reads CASSLATGNQPQHF. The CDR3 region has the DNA TGTGCCAGCAGCTTAGCGACAGGGAATCAGCCCCAGCATTTT.

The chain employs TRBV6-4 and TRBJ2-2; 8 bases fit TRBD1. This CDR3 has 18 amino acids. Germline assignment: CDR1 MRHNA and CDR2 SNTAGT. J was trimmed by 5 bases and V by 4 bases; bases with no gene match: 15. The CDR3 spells CASSGGQGPSAVTGELFF. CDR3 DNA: TGTGCCAGCAGTGGCGGACAGGGACCTAGCGCTGTGACCGGGGAGCTGTTTTTT.

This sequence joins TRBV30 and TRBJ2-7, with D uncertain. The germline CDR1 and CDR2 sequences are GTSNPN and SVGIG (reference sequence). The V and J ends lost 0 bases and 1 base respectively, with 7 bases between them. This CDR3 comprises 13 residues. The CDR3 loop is CAWSVADSYEQYF. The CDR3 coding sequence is TGTGCCTGGAGTGTAGCAGATTCCTACGAGCAGTACTTC.

This chain's CDR3 is CASSFSRAGNTIYF. The DNA for the CDR3 is TGTGCCAGCAGTTTTTCCAGGGCTGGAAACACCATATATTTT. This sequence joins TRBV27 and TRBJ1-3, with a weak D call TRBD1 (5 bases). Trimming removed 3 bases at V and 2 bases at J, with 8 bases between. The CDR3 extends over 14 amino acids. The germline V gene encodes CDR1 MNHEY and CDR2 SMNVEV (reference sequence).

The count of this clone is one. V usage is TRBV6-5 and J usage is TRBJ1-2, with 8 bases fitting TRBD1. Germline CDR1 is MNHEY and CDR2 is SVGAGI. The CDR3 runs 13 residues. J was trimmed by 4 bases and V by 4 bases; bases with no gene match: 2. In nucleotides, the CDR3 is TGTGCCAGCAGTTTGGACAGGGCCTATGGCTACACCTTC. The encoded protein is CASSLDRAYGYTF.